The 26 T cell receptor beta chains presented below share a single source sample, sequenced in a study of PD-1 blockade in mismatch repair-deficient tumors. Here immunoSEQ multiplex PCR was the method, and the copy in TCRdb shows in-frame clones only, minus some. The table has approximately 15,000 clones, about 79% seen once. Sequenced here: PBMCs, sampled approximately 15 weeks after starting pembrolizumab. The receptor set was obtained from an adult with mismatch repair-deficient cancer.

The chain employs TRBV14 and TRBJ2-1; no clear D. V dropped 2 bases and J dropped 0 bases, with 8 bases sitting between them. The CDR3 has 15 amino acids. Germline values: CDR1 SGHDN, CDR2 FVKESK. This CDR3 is CASSQRSHSYNEQFF. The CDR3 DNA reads TGTGCCAGCAGCCAAAGAAGCCACTCCTACAATGAGCAGTTCTTC. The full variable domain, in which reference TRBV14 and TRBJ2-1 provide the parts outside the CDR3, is EAGVTQFPSHSVIEKGQTVTLRCDPISGHDNLYWYRRVMGKEIKFLLHFVKESKQDESGMPNNRFLAERTGGTYSTLKVQPAELEDSGVYFCASSQRSHSYNEQFFGPGTRLTVL.

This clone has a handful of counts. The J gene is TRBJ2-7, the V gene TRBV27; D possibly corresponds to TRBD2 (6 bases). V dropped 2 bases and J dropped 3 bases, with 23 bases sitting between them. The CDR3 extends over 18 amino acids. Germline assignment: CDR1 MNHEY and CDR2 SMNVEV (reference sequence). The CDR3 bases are TGTGCCAGCAGTTTAAGAGGGGATAATCGGACTATCTTCTACGAGCAGTACTTC. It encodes CASSLRGDNRTIFYEQYF.

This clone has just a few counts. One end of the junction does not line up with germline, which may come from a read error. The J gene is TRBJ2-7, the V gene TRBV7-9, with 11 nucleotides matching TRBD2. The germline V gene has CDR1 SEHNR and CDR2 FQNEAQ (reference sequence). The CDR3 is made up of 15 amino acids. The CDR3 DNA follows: TGTGCCAGCAGGTCCGGACTAGCGGGCTCCCACGAGCAGTACTTC. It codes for CASRSGLAGSHEQYF.

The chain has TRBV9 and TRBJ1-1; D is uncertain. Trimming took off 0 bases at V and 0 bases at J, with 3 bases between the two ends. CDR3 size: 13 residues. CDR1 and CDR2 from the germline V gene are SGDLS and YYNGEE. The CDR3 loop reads CASSVDMNTEAFF. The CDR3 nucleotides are TGTGCCAGCAGCGTAGATATGAACACTGAAGCTTTCTTT.

CDR3 amino acids: CASSASREVEQYF. The CDR3 nucleotides are TGTGCCAGCTCAGCAAGCAGGGAGGTCGAGCAGTACTTC. The chain carries TRBV18 and TRBJ2-7, with a tentative D call TRBD2 (6 bases). Germline CDR1 is KGHSH and CDR2 is LQKENI. The CDR3 contains 13 residues. V lost 5 bases, J lost 6 bases, and 14 bases lay in between.

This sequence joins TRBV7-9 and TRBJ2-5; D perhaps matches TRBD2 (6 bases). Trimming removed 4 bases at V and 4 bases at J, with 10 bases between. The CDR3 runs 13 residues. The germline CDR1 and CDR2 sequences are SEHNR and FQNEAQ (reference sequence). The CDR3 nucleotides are TGTGCCAGCAGCTCCCAGGGAGGAGAGACCCAGTACTTC. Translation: CASSSQGGETQYF. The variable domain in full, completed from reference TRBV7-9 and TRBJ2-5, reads DTGVSQNPRHKITKRGQNVTFRCDPISEHNRLYWYRQTLGQGPEFLTYFQNEAQLEKSRLLSDRFSAERPKGSFSTLEIQRTEQGDSAMYLCASSSQGGETQYFGPGTRLLVL.

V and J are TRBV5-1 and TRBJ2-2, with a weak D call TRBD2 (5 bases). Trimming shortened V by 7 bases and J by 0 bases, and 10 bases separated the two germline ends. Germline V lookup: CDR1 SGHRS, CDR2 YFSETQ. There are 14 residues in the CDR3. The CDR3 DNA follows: TGCGCCAGCGAGGGCTATTCGAACACCGGGGAGCTGTTTTTT. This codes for CASEGYSNTGELFF.

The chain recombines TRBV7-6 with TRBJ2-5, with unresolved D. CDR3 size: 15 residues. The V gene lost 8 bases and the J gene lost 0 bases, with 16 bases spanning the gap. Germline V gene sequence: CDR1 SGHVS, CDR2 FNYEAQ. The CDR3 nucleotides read TGTGCCAGCGGCAGCTTATTTGAGGACCAAGAGACCCAGTACTTC. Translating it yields CASGSLFEDQETQYF.

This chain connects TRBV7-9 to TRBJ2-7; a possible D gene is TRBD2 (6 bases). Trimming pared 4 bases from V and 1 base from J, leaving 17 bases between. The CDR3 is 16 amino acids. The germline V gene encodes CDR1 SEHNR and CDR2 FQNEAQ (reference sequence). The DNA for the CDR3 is TGTGCCAGCAGCTCCTACGGGGGTAGTCAGTCCTACGAGCAGTACTTC. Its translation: CASSSYGGSQSYEQYF.

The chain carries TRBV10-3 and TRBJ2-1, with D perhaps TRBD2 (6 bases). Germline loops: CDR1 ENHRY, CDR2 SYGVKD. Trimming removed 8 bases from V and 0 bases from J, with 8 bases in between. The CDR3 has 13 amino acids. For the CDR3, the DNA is TGTGCCATCGCGGGGAGCTCCTACAATGAGCAGTTCTTC. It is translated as CAIAGSSYNEQFF.

The CDR3 nucleotides read TGTGCCAGCAGTTTAATTTCGGGGGGATCAACTAATGAAAAACTGTTTTTT. Its protein is CASSLISGGSTNEKLFF. The gene calls are TRBV28 and TRBJ1-4; D might be TRBD1 (5 bases). CDR1 is MDHEN and CDR2 is SYDVKM in the germline V gene. The V and J ends lost 2 bases and 0 bases respectively, with 13 bases between them. The CDR3 sequence is 17 residues long.

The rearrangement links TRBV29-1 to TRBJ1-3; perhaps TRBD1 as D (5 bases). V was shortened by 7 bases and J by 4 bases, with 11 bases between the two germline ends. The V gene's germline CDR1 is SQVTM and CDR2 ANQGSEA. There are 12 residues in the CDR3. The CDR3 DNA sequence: TGCAGCGCCGGGACTACGGGAAACACCATATATTTT. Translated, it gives CSAGTTGNTIYF.

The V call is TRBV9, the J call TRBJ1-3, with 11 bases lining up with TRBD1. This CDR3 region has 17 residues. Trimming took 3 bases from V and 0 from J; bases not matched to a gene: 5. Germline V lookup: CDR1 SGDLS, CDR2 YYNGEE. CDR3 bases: TGTGCCAGCAGCGAGAGGGGACAGGGGGTCTCTGGAAACACCATATATTTT. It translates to CASSERGQGVSGNTIYF.

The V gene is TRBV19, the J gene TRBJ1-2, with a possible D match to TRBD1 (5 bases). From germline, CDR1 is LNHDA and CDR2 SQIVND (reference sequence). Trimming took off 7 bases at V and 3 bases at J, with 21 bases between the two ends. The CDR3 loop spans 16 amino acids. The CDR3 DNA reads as TGTGCCAGTACCTCAGGACCGTACGGGGGATACTATGGCTACACCTTC. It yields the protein CASTSGPYGGYYGYTF.

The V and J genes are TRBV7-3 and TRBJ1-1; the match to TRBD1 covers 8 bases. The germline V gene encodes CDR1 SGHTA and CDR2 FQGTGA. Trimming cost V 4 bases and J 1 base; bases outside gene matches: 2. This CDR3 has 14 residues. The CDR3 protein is CASSSGQANTEAFF. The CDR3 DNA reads TGTGCCAGCAGCTCGGGACAGGCGAACACTGAAGCTTTCTTT.

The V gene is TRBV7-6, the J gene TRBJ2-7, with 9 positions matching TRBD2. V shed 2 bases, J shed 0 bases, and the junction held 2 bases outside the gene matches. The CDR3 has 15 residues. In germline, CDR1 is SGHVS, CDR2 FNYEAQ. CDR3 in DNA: TGTGCCAGCAGCTTAAGTAGCGGGAGCTCCTACGAGCAGTACTTC. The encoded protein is CASSLSSGSSYEQYF.

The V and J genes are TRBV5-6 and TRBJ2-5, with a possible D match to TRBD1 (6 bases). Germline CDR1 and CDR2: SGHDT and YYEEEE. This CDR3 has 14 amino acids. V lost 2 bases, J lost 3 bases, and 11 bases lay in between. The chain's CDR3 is CASSLRDTEETQYF. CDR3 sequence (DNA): TGTGCCAGCAGCTTAAGGGACACCGAAGAGACCCAGTACTTC. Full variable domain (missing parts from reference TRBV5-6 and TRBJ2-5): DAGVTQSPTHLIKTRGQQVTLRCSPKSGHDTVSWYQQALGQGPQFIFQYYEEEERQRGNFPDRFSGHQFPNYSSELNVNALLLGDSALYLCASSLRDTEETQYFGPGTRLLVL.

The CDR3 is CASTITGVLTEKLFF. The CDR3 bases are TGTGCCAGCACTATTACAGGGGTCCTAACAGAAAAACTGTTTTTT. The rearrangement links TRBV28 to TRBJ1-4; the match to TRBD1 covers 7 bases. The CDR3 is 15 amino acids. CDR1 is MDHEN, CDR2 SYDVKM, per germline. V dropped 7 bases and J dropped 8; count of bases not matched to a gene: 13.

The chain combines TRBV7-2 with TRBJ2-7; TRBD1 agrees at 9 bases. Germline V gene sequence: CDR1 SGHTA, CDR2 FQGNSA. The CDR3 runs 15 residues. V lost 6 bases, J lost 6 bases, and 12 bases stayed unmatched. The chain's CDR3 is CASSPPRGQGREQYF. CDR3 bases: TGTGCCAGCAGTCCCCCCCGGGGACAGGGTCGCGAGCAGTACTTC.

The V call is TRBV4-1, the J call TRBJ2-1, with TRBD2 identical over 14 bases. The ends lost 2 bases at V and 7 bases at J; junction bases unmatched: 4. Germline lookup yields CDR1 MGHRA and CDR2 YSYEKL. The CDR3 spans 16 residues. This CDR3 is CASSQRGLAGANEQFF. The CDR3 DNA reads TGCGCCAGCAGCCAAAGGGGACTAGCGGGAGCAAATGAGCAGTTCTTC.

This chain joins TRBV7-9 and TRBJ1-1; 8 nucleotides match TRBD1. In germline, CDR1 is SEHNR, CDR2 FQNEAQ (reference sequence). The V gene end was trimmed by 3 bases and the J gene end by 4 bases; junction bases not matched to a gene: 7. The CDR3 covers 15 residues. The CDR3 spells CASSFLAGGPTEAFF. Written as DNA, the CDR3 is TGTGCCAGCAGCTTCTTGGCAGGGGGCCCCACTGAAGCTTTCTTT.

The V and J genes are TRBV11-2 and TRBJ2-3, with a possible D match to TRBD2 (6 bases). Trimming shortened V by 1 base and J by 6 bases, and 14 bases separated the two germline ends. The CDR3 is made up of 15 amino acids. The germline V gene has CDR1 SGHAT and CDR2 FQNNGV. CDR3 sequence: CASSLVPGRGDTQYF. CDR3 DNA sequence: TGTGCCAGCAGCTTAGTTCCCGGGAGAGGGGATACGCAGTATTTT.

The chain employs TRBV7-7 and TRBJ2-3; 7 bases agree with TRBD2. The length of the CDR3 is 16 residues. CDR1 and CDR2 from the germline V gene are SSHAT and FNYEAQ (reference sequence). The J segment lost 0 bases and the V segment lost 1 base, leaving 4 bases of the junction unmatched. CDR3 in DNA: TGTGCCAGCAGCTTAGGTGCAGCGGGGAGCACAGATACGCAGTATTTT. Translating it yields CASSLGAAGSTDTQYF.

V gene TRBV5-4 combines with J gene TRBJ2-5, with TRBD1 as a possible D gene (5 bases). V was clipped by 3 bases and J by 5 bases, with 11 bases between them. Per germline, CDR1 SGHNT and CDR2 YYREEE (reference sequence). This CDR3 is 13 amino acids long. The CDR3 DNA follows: TGTGCCAGCAGCTACCTGGGGCCCGAGACCCAGTACTTC. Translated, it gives CASSYLGPETQYF. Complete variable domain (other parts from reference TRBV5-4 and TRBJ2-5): ETGVTQSPTHLIKTRGQQVTLRCSSQSGHNTVSWYQQALGQGPQFIFQYYREEENGRGNFPPRFSGLQFPNYSSELNVNALELDDSALYLCASSYLGPETQYFGPGTRLLVL.

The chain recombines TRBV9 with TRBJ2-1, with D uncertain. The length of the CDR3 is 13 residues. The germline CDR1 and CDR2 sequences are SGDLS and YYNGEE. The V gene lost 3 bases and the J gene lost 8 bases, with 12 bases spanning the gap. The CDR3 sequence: CASSGKLPHEQFF. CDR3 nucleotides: TGTGCCAGCAGCGGTAAGCTCCCCCATGAGCAGTTCTTC.

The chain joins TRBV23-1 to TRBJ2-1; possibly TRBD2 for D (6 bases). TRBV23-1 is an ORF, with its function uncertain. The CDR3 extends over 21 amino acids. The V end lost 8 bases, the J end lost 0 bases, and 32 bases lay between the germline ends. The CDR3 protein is CASRNPTGTSSTYSSYNEQFF. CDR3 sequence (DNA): TGCGCCAGCCGAAATCCGACCGGGACTTCAAGTACCTATAGCTCCTACAATGAGCAGTTCTTC.